The 9 T cell receptor beta chains below come from one sample, sequenced in a study of T-cell reconstitution after alpha-beta-depleted transplantation in children. As it was prepared, the TCRbeta library received unique molecular identifiers. MiXCR, applied by TCRdb to the PCR reads, yields one record per CDR3 protein. The table shows around 230,000 distinct CDR3 sequences, with roughly 15% occurring only once. The source material was PBMCs, mostly from graft donor cells, sampled 360 days after TCRalphabeta/CD19-depleted stem cell transplant. These receptors all stem from a male patient aged 2 to 9 who had a stem cell transplant for acute lymphoblastic leukemia, so the T cells may come from the graft donor.

V usage is TRBV19 and J usage is TRBJ2-7; 9 positions agree with TRBD2. The germline CDR1 and CDR2 sequences are LNHDA and SQIVND (reference sequence). The CDR3 spans 16 residues. The V gene end was trimmed by 3 bases and the J gene end by 2 bases; junction bases not matched to a gene: 8. CDR3 in amino acids: CASSIRRGGETYEQYF. As DNA, the CDR3 is TGTGCCAGTAGTATCCGGCGGGGGGGCGAAACCTACGAGCAGTACTTC. Complete variable domain (other parts from reference TRBV19 and TRBJ2-7): DGGITQSPKYLFRKEGQNVTLSCEQNLNHDAMYWYRQDPGQGLRLIYYSQIVNDFQKGDIAEGYSVSREKKESFPLTVTSAQKNPTAFYLCASSIRRGGETYEQYFGPGTRLTVT.

This clonotype came up a few times. The chain recombines TRBV3-1 with TRBJ1-2; D not resolved. Germline-derived CDR1 and CDR2 are LGHDT and YNNKEL (reference sequence). There are 12 residues in the CDR3. Trimming cost V 3 bases and J 4 bases, with 6 bases left between them. CDR3 residues: CASSQNIYGYTF. The CDR3 bases are TGTGCCAGCAGCCAGAACATCTATGGCTACACCTTC.

This clonotype has a count of ten or more. The rearrangement uses TRBV7-8 and TRBJ2-3; 8 bases match TRBD2. The length of the CDR3 is 15 residues. Per the germline V gene, CDR1 is SGHVS and CDR2 is FQNEAQ. J was trimmed by 4 bases and V by 3 bases; bases with no gene match: 6. The CDR3 DNA follows: TGTGCCAGCAGCTTGGGACTAGTCGGGGCAGATACGCAGTATTTT. This gives the protein CASSLGLVGADTQYF.

This clonotype occurred once. Its ends do not fully match the called genes, so a read error is possible. The chain has TRBV29-1 and TRBJ1-2; D is unclear. The CDR3 is 14 amino acids. The V gene's germline CDR1 is SQVTM and CDR2 ANQGSEA. The DNA for the CDR3 is TGCAGCGTTGGGTCGAACGTTCTGCTCTATGACTACACCTTC. Translation gives CSVGSNVLLYDYTF.

This clonotype has just a few counts. The chain joins TRBV29-1 to TRBJ2-7; D is unresolved. The CDR3 runs 13 residues. Germline CDR1 reads SQVTM; CDR2 reads ANQGSEA. V was pared by 8 bases and J by 2 bases, with 16 bases between. This CDR3 is CSKSSDRPYEQYF. CDR3 nucleotide sequence: TGCAGCAAGAGCAGCGACCGTCCCTACGAGCAGTACTTC.

This clonotype has more than one count but fewer than ten. The chain employs TRBV28 and TRBJ1-5; possible D gene TRBD1, 5 bases. With 3 bases removed from V and 2 bases from J, the gap between germline ends came to 14 bases. Germline CDR1 MDHEN, CDR2 SYDVKM. The CDR3 runs to 16 residues. The CDR3 sequence: CASSLPQGTGNQPQHF. In DNA, the CDR3 is TGTGCCAGCAGTTTGCCCCAGGGTACGGGCAATCAGCCCCAGCATTTT.

The chain joins TRBV4-3 to TRBJ1-2; tentatively, D is TRBD1 (5 bases). V lost 0 bases and J 1 base, leaving 6 bases between the germline ends. This CDR3 has 14 amino acids. Germline CDR1 LGHNA, CDR2 YSLEER. DNA of the CDR3: TGCGCCAGCAGCCAAGAGGGGGTTAACTATGGCTACACCTTC. As protein: CASSQEGVNYGYTF.

This clonotype was found a few times. The rearrangement links TRBV20-1 to TRBJ2-6; TRBD1 matches 11 bases. J was trimmed by 6 bases and V by 4 bases; bases with no gene match: 2. The length of the CDR3 is 14 residues. Germline CDR1 reads DFQATT; CDR2 reads SNEGSKA (reference sequence). The CDR3 nucleotides read TGCAGTGCTATGGGACAGGGGGAGGCCAACGTCCTGACTTTC. Translated, it gives CSAMGQGEANVLTF.

This clonotype was detected ten times or more. This rearrangement joins TRBV3-1 to TRBJ1-1; no clear D gene. The CDR3 covers 15 residues. Germline assignment: CDR1 LGHDT and CDR2 YNNKEL (reference sequence). Trimming cost V 0 bases and J 4 bases, with 12 bases left between them. As DNA, the CDR3 is TGTGCCAGCAGCCAAGATACGGGAATGGCCACTGAAGCTTTCTTT. Amino acid sequence: CASSQDTGMATEAFF. The full variable domain, in which reference TRBV3-1 and TRBJ1-1 provide the parts outside the CDR3, is DTAVSQTPKYLVTQMGNDKSIKCEQNLGHDTMYWYKQDSKKFLKIMFSYNNKELIINETVPNRFSPKSPDKAHLNLHINSLELGDSAVYFCASSQDTGMATEAFFGQGTRLTVV.